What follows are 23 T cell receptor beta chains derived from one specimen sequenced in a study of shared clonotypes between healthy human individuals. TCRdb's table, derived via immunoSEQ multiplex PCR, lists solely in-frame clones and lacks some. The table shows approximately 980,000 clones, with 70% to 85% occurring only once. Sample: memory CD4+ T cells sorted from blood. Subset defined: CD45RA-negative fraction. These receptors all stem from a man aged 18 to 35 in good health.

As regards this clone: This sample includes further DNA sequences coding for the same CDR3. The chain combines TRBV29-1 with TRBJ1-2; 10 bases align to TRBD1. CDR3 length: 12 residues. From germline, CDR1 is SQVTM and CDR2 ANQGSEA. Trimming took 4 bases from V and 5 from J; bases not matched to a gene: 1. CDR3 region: CSVGGQGYGYTF. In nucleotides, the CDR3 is TGCAGCGTTGGGGGACAGGGGTATGGCTACACCTTC. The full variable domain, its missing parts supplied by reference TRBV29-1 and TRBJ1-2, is SAVISQKPSRDICQRGTSLTIQCQVDSQVTMMFWYRQQPGQSLTLIATANQGSEATYESGFVIDKFPISRPNLTFSTLTVSNMSPEDSSIYLCSVGGQGYGYTFGSGTRLTVV.

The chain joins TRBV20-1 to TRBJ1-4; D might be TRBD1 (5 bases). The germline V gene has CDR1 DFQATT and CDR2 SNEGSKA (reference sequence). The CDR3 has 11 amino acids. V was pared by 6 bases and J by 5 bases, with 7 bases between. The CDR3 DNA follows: TGCAGTGCATGGACAAATGAAAAACTGTTTTTT. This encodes CSAWTNEKLFF.

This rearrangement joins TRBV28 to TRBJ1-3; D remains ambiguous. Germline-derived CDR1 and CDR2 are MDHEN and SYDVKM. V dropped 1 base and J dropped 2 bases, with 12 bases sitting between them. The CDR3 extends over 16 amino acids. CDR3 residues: CASSLYPGGTGNTIYF. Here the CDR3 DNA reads TGTGCCAGCAGTTTATACCCAGGAGGTACTGGAAACACCATATATTTT.

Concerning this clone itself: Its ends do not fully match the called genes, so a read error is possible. CDR3 DNA sequence: TGTGCCTGCAAGGGGGCCTACAATTCACCCCTCCACTTT. Translating it yields CACKGAYNSPLHF. The gene calls are TRBV30 and TRBJ1-6; 7 positions agree with TRBD1. The CDR3 has 13 amino acids. Germline V gene data show CDR1 as GTSNPN and CDR2 as SVGIG (reference sequence). The variable domain in full, with the rest retrieved from reference TRBV30 and TRBJ1-6, is SQTIHQWPATLVQPVGSPLSLECTVEGTSNPNLYWYRQAAGRGLQLLFYSVGIGQISSEVPQNLSASRPQDRQFILSSKKLLLSDSGFYLCACKGAYNSPLHFGNGTRLTVT.

The CDR3, as DNA: TGTGCCAGCACCCGTAGCGGGGGAGCCTACAATGAGCAGTTCTTC. Its protein product is CASTRSGGAYNEQFF. The genes are TRBV2 and TRBJ2-1; 9 nucleotides align to TRBD2. CDR3 size: 15 residues. Germline values: CDR1 SNHLY, CDR2 FYNNEI. V gave up 7 bases and J gave up 2 bases; unmatched junction bases: 6.

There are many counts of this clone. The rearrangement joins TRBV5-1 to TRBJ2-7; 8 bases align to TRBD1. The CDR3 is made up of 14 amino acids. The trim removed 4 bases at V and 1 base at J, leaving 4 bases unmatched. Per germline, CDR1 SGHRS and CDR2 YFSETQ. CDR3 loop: CASSEGTGSYEQYF. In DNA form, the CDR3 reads TGCGCCAGCAGCGAAGGGACAGGATCCTACGAGCAGTACTTC. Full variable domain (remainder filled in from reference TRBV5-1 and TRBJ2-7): KAGVTQTPRYLIKTRGQQVTLSCSPISGHRSVSWYQQTPGQGLQFLFEYFSETQRNKGNFPGRFSGRQFSNSRSEMNVSTLELGDSALYLCASSEGTGSYEQYFGPGTRLTVT.

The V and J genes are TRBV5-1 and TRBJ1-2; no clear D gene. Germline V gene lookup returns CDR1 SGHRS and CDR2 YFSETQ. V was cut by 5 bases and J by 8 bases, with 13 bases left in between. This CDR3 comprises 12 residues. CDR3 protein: CASSSGEGGYTF. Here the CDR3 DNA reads TGCGCCAGCAGTTCAGGCGAGGGAGGCTACACCTTC.

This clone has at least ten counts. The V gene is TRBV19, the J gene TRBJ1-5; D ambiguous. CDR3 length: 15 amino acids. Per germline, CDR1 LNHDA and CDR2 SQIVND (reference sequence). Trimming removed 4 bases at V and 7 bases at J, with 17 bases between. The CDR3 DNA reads TGTGCCAGTAGTAGACCTGGTCTGGTTTTGCAGCCCCAGCATTTT. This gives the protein CASSRPGLVLQPQHF.

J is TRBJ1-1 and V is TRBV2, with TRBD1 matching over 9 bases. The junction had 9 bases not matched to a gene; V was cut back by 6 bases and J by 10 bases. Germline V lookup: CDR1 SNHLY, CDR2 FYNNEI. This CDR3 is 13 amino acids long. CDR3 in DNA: TGTGCCAGCAGGGACCCGGGACAGGGTAGAGCTTTCTTT. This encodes CASRDPGQGRAFF.

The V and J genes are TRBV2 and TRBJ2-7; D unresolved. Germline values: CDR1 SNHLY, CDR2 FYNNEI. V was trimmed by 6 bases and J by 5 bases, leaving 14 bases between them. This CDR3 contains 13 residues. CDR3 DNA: TGTGCCAGCAGAGCTAGGAGTACTGACGAGCAGTACTTC. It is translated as CASRARSTDEQYF.

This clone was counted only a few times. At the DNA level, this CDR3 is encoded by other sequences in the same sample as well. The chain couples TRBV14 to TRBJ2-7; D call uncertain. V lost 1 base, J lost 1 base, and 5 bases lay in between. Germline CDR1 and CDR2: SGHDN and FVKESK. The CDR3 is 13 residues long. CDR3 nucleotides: TGTGCCAGCAGCCAAGGACAATCCTACGAGCAGTACTTC. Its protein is CASSQGQSYEQYF. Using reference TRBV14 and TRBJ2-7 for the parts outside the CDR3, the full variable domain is EAGVTQFPSHSVIEKGQTVTLRCDPISGHDNLYWYRRVMGKEIKFLLHFVKESKQDESGMPNNRFLAERTGGTYSTLKVQPAELEDSGVYFCASSQGQSYEQYFGPGTRLTVT.

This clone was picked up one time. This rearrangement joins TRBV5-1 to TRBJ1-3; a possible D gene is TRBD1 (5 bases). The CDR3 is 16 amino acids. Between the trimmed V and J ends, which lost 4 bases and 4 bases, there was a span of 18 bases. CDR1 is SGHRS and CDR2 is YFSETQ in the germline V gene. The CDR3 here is CASSRGSVAGGNTIYF. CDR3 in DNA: TGCGCCAGCAGCCGGGGGAGCGTCGCAGGGGGAAACACCATATATTTT.

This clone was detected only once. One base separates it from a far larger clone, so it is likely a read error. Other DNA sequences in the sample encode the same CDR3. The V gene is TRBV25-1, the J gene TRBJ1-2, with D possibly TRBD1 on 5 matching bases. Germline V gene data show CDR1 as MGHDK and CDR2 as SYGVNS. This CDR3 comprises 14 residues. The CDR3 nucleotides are TGTGCCAGCAGTGAATTGGGGGATGAGAGGGGCTACACCTTT. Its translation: CASSELGDERGYTF.

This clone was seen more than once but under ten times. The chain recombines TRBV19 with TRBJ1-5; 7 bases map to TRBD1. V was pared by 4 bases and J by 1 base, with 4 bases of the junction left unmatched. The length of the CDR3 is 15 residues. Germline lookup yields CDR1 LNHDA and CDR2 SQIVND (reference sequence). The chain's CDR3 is CASSTTGESNQPQHF. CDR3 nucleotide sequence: TGTGCCAGTAGTACCACAGGGGAGAGCAATCAGCCCCAGCATTTT.

This CDR3 reads CASRFNDRVGTQYF. The CDR3 DNA reads as TGCGCCAGCAGGTTTAACGACAGGGTGGGTACGCAGTATTTT. J is TRBJ2-3 and V is TRBV5-1; the match to TRBD1 covers 7 bases. The J segment lost 8 bases and the V segment lost 5 bases, leaving 11 bases of the junction unmatched. The CDR3 spans 14 residues. CDR1 SGHRS and CDR2 YFSETQ come from the germline V gene.

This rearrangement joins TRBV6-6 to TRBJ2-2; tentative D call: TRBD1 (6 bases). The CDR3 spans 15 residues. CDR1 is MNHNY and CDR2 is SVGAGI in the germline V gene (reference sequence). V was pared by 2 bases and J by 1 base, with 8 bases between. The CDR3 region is CASSYLTGNTGELFF. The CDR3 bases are TGTGCCAGCAGTTACCTGACAGGGAACACCGGGGAGCTGTTTTTT.

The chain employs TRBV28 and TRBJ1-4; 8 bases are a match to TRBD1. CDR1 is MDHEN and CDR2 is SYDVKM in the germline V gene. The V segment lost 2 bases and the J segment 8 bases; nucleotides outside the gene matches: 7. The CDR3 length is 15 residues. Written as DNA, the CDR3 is TGTGCCAGCAGTTTAATGGGACAGGTCAGCGAAAAACTGTTTTTT. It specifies CASSLMGQVSEKLFF.

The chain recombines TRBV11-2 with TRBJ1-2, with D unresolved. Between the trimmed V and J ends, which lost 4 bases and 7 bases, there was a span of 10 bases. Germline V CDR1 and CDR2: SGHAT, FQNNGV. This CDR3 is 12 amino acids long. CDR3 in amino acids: CASSSYSGGYTF. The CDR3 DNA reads TGTGCCAGCAGCTCCTACTCGGGTGGCTACACCTTC.

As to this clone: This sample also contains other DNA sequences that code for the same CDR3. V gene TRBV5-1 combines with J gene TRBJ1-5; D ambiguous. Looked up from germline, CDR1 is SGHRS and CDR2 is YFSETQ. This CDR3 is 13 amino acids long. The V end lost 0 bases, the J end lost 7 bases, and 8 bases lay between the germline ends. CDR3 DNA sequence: TGCGCCAGCAGCTTGGCTCCAGACCAGCCCCAGCATTTT. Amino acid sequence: CASSLAPDQPQHF.

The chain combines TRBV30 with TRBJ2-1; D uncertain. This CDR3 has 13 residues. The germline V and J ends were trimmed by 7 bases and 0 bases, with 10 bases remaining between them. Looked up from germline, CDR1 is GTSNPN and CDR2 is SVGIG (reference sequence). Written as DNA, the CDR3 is TGTGCCTCAAGCCCTAGCTCCTACAATGAGCAGTTCTTC. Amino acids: CASSPSSYNEQFF.

CDR3 sequence reads: CSIRGQGNTGELFF. CDR3 in DNA: TGCAGCATAAGGGGACAGGGGAACACCGGGGAGCTGTTTTTT. The chain joins TRBV29-1 to TRBJ2-2; 9 bases map to TRBD1. The CDR3 contains 14 residues. CDR1 and CDR2 (germline): SQVTM, ANQGSEA. J was trimmed by 1 base and V by 8 bases; bases with no gene match: 5.

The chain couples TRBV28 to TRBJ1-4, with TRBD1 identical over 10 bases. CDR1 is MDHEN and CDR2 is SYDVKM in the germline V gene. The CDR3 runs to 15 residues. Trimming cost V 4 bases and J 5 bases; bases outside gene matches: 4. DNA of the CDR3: TGTGCCAGCAGTTCGCCGGGACAGGGGAATGAAAAACTGTTTTTT. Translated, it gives CASSSPGQGNEKLFF. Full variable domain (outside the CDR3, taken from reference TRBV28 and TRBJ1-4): DVKVTQSSRYLVKRTGEKVFLECVQDMDHENMFWYRQDPGLGLRLIYFSYDVKMKEKGDIPEGYSVSREKKERFSLILESASTNQTSMYLCASSSPGQGNEKLFFGSGTQLSVL.

The CDR3 coding sequence is TGTGCCAGCAGCGAGGGGTTGTACAATCAGCCCCAGCATTTT. It translates to CASSEGLYNQPQHF. The gene calls are TRBV5-4 and TRBJ1-5; tentative D call: TRBD1 (5 bases). CDR1 and CDR2 (germline): SGHNT, YYREEE (reference sequence). This CDR3 has 14 amino acids. The germline V and J ends were trimmed by 4 bases and 3 bases, with 11 bases remaining between them.